This T cell receptor (beta chain) originates from a study of T cells in narcolepsy. Germline assignment: CDR1 MNHEY and CDR2 SVGAGI. This CDR3 has 14 amino acids. Unmatched junction bases numbered 9, after V lost 4 bases and J lost 13 bases. Method: immunoSEQ multiplex PCR; TCRdb's copy keeps in-frame clones and lacks some. The sample comprises fewer than 30,000 clones, roughly four fifths of which are singletons, and less than 0.75% rests with the top ten. There are a few counts of this clone. Sequenced: CD45RA- memory CD4+ T cells from PBMCs. The clonotype originates from a human donor with narcolepsy. V usage is TRBV6-5 and J usage is TRBJ1-6; TRBD1 matches at 8 bases. DNA of the CDR3: TGTGCCAGCAGTTCCGGACAGGGTTTTTCGCCCCTCCACTTT. Protein: CASSSGQGFSPLHF.